These 27 T cell receptor beta chains were sequenced from one sample in a study of blood T cell repertoires in COVID-19. The data were produced by immunoSEQ multiplex PCR, yet TCRdb's version contains in-frame clones alone and is incomplete. This table has 250,000 or so clones, about 86% appearing once. Sequencing was carried out using peripheral blood. These receptors originate from a man aged 80 or over with acute or convalescent COVID-19.

This chain links TRBV11-2 with TRBJ2-1; 7 positions agree with TRBD1. Trimming took 2 bases from V and 9 from J; bases not matched to a gene: 16. CDR1 and CDR2 (germline): SGHAT, FQNNGV. The CDR3 covers 17 residues. The CDR3 is CASSLNRGPDGGREQFF. CDR3 nucleotides: TGTGCCAGCAGCTTAAATAGGGGGCCGGATGGAGGTCGTGAGCAGTTCTTC.

This clone was recorded once. This chain links TRBV4-1 with TRBJ1-2; D possibly corresponds to TRBD1 (5 bases). CDR1 is MGHRA, CDR2 YSYEKL, per germline. The V gene lost 0 bases and the J gene lost 8 bases, with 13 bases spanning the gap. This CDR3 contains 14 residues. The DNA of the CDR3 is TGCGCCAGCAGCCAAGATACAGACAGCAGAGGCTACACCTTC. Amino acids: CASSQDTDSRGYTF.

The J gene is TRBJ1-1, the V gene TRBV7-2, with D maybe TRBD1 (5 bases). Germline CDR1 reads SGHTA; CDR2 reads FQGNSA. V was cut by 3 bases and J by 0 bases, with 17 bases left in between. The CDR3 totals 17 residues. This chain's CDR3 is CASSFRTPPIMNTEAFF. The CDR3 DNA reads as TGTGCCAGCAGCTTTAGGACACCTCCGATTATGAACACTGAAGCTTTCTTT.

The rearrangement links TRBV27 to TRBJ2-7; 10 bases map to TRBD2. The CDR3 runs to 15 residues. From germline, CDR1 is MNHEY and CDR2 SMNVEV (reference sequence). The ends lost 5 bases at V and 3 bases at J; junction bases unmatched: 7. Here the CDR3 DNA reads TGTGCCAGCAGTCGGATAGCGGGAGGTTTCTACGAGCAGTACTTC. Amino acids: CASSRIAGGFYEQYF.

The chain combines TRBV9 with TRBJ2-3; tentative D call: TRBD2 (6 bases). This CDR3 region has 15 residues. CDR1 and CDR2 (germline): SGDLS, YYNGEE. Trimming shortened V by 4 bases and J by 4 bases, and 16 bases separated the two germline ends. The CDR3 region has the DNA TGTGCCAGCAGCACCCATCTAGCGAGGGCAGATACGCAGTATTTT. It translates to CASSTHLARADTQYF. The entire variable domain, with the rest obtained from reference TRBV9 and TRBJ2-3, is as follows: DSGVTQTPKHLITATGQRVTLRCSPRSGDLSVYWYQQSLDQGLQFLIQYYNGEERAKGNILERFSAQQFPDLHSELNLSSLELGDSALYFCASSTHLARADTQYFGPGTRLTVL.

The chain couples TRBV18 to TRBJ2-2; 7 bases are shared with TRBD2. Germline V gene sequence: CDR1 KGHSH, CDR2 LQKENI. CDR3 size: 17 residues. The ends lost 3 bases at V and 4 bases at J; junction bases unmatched: 11. The chain's CDR3 is CASSPAGAGVFTGELFF. In DNA, the CDR3 is TGTGCCAGCTCACCTGCTGGCGCGGGAGTATTCACCGGGGAGCTGTTTTTT.

CDR3 region: CASRTPGANQPQHF. CDR3 in DNA: TGTGCCAGTAGAACCCCTGGGGCCAATCAGCCCCAGCATTTT. The J gene is TRBJ1-5, the V gene TRBV19; TRBD1 might be the D (5 bases). Trimming took 6 bases from V and 3 from J, leaving 12 bases between them. The CDR3 has 14 residues. CDR1 and CDR2 (germline): LNHDA, SQIVND (reference sequence).

The chain has TRBV6-4 and TRBJ1-6; D uncertain. The CDR3 is made up of 13 amino acids. The V gene lost 4 bases and the J gene lost 7 bases, with 8 bases spanning the gap. Looked up from germline, CDR1 is MRHNA and CDR2 is SNTAGT. The CDR3 sequence is CASSVAGNSPLHF. The CDR3 DNA is TGTGCCAGCAGTGTGGCGGGGAATTCACCCCTCCACTTT.

DNA of the CDR3: TGTGCCACCAGTGACCCCCCTCCGAACACCGGGGAGCTGTTTTTT. Translation gives CATSDPPPNTGELFF. The chain employs TRBV24-1 and TRBJ2-2; D uncertain. V was shortened by 4 bases and J by 0 bases, with 8 bases between the two germline ends. Germline values: CDR1 KGHDR, CDR2 SFDVKD. There are 15 residues in the CDR3.

The rearrangement joins TRBV5-4 to TRBJ2-2; the D is unclear. Germline loops: CDR1 SGHNT, CDR2 YYREEE (reference sequence). V gave up 3 bases and J gave up 0 bases, with 9 bases separating them. The CDR3 contains 15 residues. The CDR3 DNA reads as TGTGCCAGCAGCTCAGTCCCCTCGAACACCGGGGAGCTGTTTTTT. It codes for CASSSVPSNTGELFF.

The chain links TRBV4-1 to TRBJ2-3, with D possibly matching TRBD1 (5 bases). Germline V gene sequence: CDR1 MGHRA, CDR2 YSYEKL. The V and J ends lost 0 bases and 7 bases respectively, with 14 bases between them. CDR3 length: 15 amino acids. Written as DNA, the CDR3 is TGCGCCAGCAGCCAAGATGGCAGGGTAGCAAATACGCAGTATTTT. It specifies CASSQDGRVANTQYF.

The chain combines TRBV3-1 (or the pseudogene TRBV3-2) with TRBJ1-6; a weak D match, TRBD1 (5 bases). CDR3 size: 16 residues. Germline CDR1 reads LGHDT; CDR2 reads YNNKEL (reference sequence). V was shortened by 4 bases and J by 6 bases, with 16 bases between the two germline ends. For the CDR3, the DNA is TGTGCCAGCAGCCCCAATGTCGACAGTCGTAATTCACCCCTCCACTTT. It is translated as CASSPNVDSRNSPLHF.

The J gene is TRBJ1-2, the V gene TRBV5-6, with 9 nucleotides matching TRBD1. The V and J ends lost 2 bases and 6 bases, in that order; junction bases with no gene match: 2. The CDR3 is 13 residues long. Germline values: CDR1 SGHDT, CDR2 YYEEEE. In nucleotides, the CDR3 is TGTGCCAGCAGCTTACAGGGGGCCAATGGCTACACCTTC. This translates into CASSLQGANGYTF.

The chain carries TRBV3-1 (or the pseudogene TRBV3-2) and TRBJ1-2; possible D gene TRBD1, 6 bases. This CDR3 spans 12 amino acids. Germline assignment: CDR1 LGHDT and CDR2 YNNKEL (reference sequence). V lost 4 bases to trimming and J lost 3 bases, with 6 bases between them. Written as DNA, the CDR3 is TGTGCCAGCAGCCGGACAGACTATGGCTACACCTTC. It translates to CASSRTDYGYTF.

The V and J genes are TRBV6-5 and TRBJ1-2, with 9 bases that match TRBD1. Trimming removed 6 bases from V and 7 bases from J; junction bases left unmatched: 9. The CDR3 extends over 14 amino acids. CDR1 is MNHEY and CDR2 is SVGAGI in the germline V gene. This CDR3 reads CASSIIQGAGGYTF. The CDR3 nucleotides read TGTGCCAGCAGCATAATACAGGGGGCAGGTGGCTACACCTTC.

This clone has a single count. Additional DNA sequences in this sample encode the identical CDR3. The chain is built from TRBV28 and TRBJ2-7; perhaps TRBD2 as D (5 bases). The CDR3 has 14 residues. Germline-derived CDR1 and CDR2 are MDHEN and SYDVKM. The ends were cut back, 1 base at V and 2 bases at J, with 9 bases in the middle. The CDR3 nucleotides are TGTGCCAGCAGTTTATACCGGGGAACCTACGAGCAGTACTTC. It yields the protein CASSLYRGTYEQYF.

This chain joins TRBV5-1 and TRBJ1-2, with 9 bases matching TRBD1. Trimming took 4 bases from V and 6 from J; bases not matched to a gene: 10. Germline V gene sequence: CDR1 SGHRS, CDR2 YFSETQ. There are 15 residues in the CDR3. CDR3 bases: TGCGCCAGCAGCACTTCGGGACAGGGAGGGGATGGCTACACCTTC. Protein sequence: CASSTSGQGGDGYTF.

This rearrangement joins TRBV7-6 to TRBJ2-1; D is perhaps TRBD1 (6 bases). The germline gives CDR1 SGHVS, CDR2 FNYEAQ. The CDR3 runs 17 residues. The V and J ends lost 5 bases and 0 bases respectively, with 17 bases between them. CDR3 amino acids: CASSPQSGTHSYNEQFF. The CDR3 bases are TGTGCCAGCAGCCCCCAATCGGGGACACACTCCTACAATGAGCAGTTCTTC.

CDR3 coding DNA: TGCGCCAGCAGCCTGGACCTTCTTACGCGGGCTTTCTTT. As protein: CASSLDLLTRAFF. The chain is built from TRBV5-1 and TRBJ1-1; D unclear. Trimming cost V 4 bases and J 11 bases, with 18 bases left between them. The CDR3 is 13 amino acids. CDR1 is SGHRS, CDR2 YFSETQ, per germline. The full variable domain, its missing parts supplied by reference TRBV5-1 and TRBJ1-1, is KAGVTQTPRYLIKTRGQQVTLSCSPISGHRSVSWYQQTPGQGLQFLFEYFSETQRNKGNFPGRFSGRQFSNSRSEMNVSTLELGDSALYLCASSLDLLTRAFFGQGTRLTVV.

The V call is TRBV19, the J call TRBJ2-3; D might be TRBD1 (5 bases). The V gene's germline CDR1 is LNHDA and CDR2 SQIVND (reference sequence). V dropped 3 bases and J dropped 3 bases, with 7 bases sitting between them. The CDR3 contains 13 residues. The CDR3: CASSIAGTDTQYF. The CDR3 DNA sequence: TGTGCCAGTAGTATTGCAGGGACAGATACGCAGTATTTT.

V is TRBV7-6 and J is TRBJ2-7; D is undetermined. There are 15 residues in the CDR3. The germline CDR1 and CDR2 sequences are SGHVS and FNYEAQ. The V and J ends lost 1 base and 2 bases respectively, with 12 bases between them. The CDR3 DNA follows: TGTGCCAGCAGCTTAGAATTAGGAGAGACCTACGAGCAGTACTTC. Its translation is CASSLELGETYEQYF. Together with reference TRBV7-6 and TRBJ2-7, the CDR3 gives the full variable domain: GAGVSQSPRYKVTKRGQDVALRCDPISGHVSLYWYRQALGQGPEFLTYFNYEAQQDKSGLPNDRFSAERPEGSISTLTIQRTEQRDSAMYRCASSLELGETYEQYFGPGTRLTVT.

The chain is built from TRBV5-6 and TRBJ1-5, with D tentatively TRBD1 (6 bases). The CDR3 has 16 residues. V was clipped by 0 bases and J by 2 bases, with 12 bases between them. Germline assignment: CDR1 SGHDT and CDR2 YYEEEE. The CDR3 is CASSLVDSKGNQPQHF. DNA for the CDR3: TGTGCCAGCAGCTTGGTGGACAGTAAGGGCAATCAGCCCCAGCATTTT.

This clone was counted once. The chain combines TRBV6-9 with TRBJ1-3; the D gene is possibly TRBD1 (5 bases). V dropped 1 base and J dropped 1 base, with 8 bases sitting between them. This CDR3 is 15 amino acids long. Germline values: CDR1 MNHGY, CDR2 SVAAGI. The CDR3 region is CASSYWGGSGNTIYF. The CDR3 region has the DNA TGTGCCAGCAGTTATTGGGGGGGATCTGGAAACACCATATATTTT.

The gene calls are TRBV13 and TRBJ1-6, with 7 bases fitting TRBD1. Losses at the gene ends were 5 bases for V and 10 bases for J; bases not matched to a gene: 11. The length of the CDR3 is 15 residues. CDR1 is PRHDT, CDR2 FYEKMQ, per germline (reference sequence). The CDR3, as DNA: TGTGCCAGCAGCCTCAGGGGGGCAGAGGCCTCACCCCTCCACTTT. Translation gives CASSLRGAEASPLHF.

The gene calls are TRBV29-1 and TRBJ2-1, with a possible D match to TRBD2 (6 bases). Trimming stripped 6 bases from V and 1 base from J, with 22 bases between. The CDR3 is 17 residues long. Germline V gives CDR1 SQVTM, CDR2 ANQGSEA. DNA of the CDR3: TGCAGCGTCGCCAAATCCGGGGGATTGGGGTCCTACAATGAGCAGTTCTTC. Its protein is CSVAKSGGLGSYNEQFF.

The V gene is TRBV7-2, the J gene TRBJ1-4, with a possible D match to TRBD1 (6 bases). Germline-derived CDR1 and CDR2 are SGHTA and FQGNSA. V was clipped by 1 base and J by 4 bases, with 7 bases between them. The CDR3 has 14 residues. The CDR3 loop is CASSLGRGNEKLFF. The CDR3, as DNA: TGTGCCAGCAGCTTAGGCAGGGGTAATGAAAAACTGTTTTTT.

The genes are TRBV7-9 and TRBJ2-2; D is uncertain. The CDR3 is 15 residues long. The ends were cut back, 2 bases at V and 3 bases at J, with 10 bases in the middle. Per the germline V gene, CDR1 is SEHNR and CDR2 is FQNEAQ (reference sequence). CDR3 DNA sequence: TGTGCCAGCAGCTTATCGAGAATAGACACCGGGGAGCTGTTTTTT. Its protein is CASSLSRIDTGELFF. Full variable domain (remainder filled in from reference TRBV7-9 and TRBJ2-2): DTGVSQNPRHKITKRGQNVTFRCDPISEHNRLYWYRQTLGQGPEFLTYFQNEAQLEKSRLLSDRFSAERPKGSFSTLEIQRTEQGDSAMYLCASSLSRIDTGELFFGEGSRLTVL.